Below, 20 T cell receptor beta chains from the same sample are listed, as sequenced in a study of shared T cell receptors in the human thymus. Using immunoSEQ multiplex PCR, the repertoire was profiled, and TCRdb retains in-frame clones only, with some absent. The sample contains some 640,000 clones, 80% to 90% of which appear only once. This same sample was also part of a study on human thymus T cells.

Sequencing used thymocytes. Receptors originate from a boy less than two years old with a congenital heart defect.

The chain carries TRBV14 and TRBJ1-3; D ambiguous. Germline loops: CDR1 SGHDN, CDR2 FVKESK. The CDR3 spans 17 residues. Trimming cost V 1 base and J 1 base, with 14 bases left between them. In nucleotides, the CDR3 is TGTGCCAGCAGCCAAGTCTTTGCGACGGAGTCTGGAAACACCATATATTTT. Translation: CASSQVFATESGNTIYF.

The chain uses TRBV4-3 and TRBJ2-5; D ambiguous. The CDR3 is made up of 13 amino acids. Trimming shortened V by 1 base and J by 2 bases, and 5 bases separated the two germline ends. Germline V gene sequence: CDR1 LGHNA, CDR2 YSLEER. The CDR3, as DNA: TGCGCCAGCAGCCAAGGACTTCAAGAGACCCAGTACTTC. It codes for CASSQGLQETQYF.

The CDR3: CASSWTGADNQPQHF. In DNA form, the CDR3 reads TGTGCCAGCAGCTGGACAGGGGCGGACAATCAGCCCCAGCATTTT. The chain carries TRBV9 and TRBJ1-5, with 9 bases that match TRBD1. The CDR3 spans 15 residues. Germline-derived CDR1 and CDR2 are SGDLS and YYNGEE. J lost 3 bases, V lost 4 bases, and 5 bases had no gene match.

Concerning this clone: The same CDR3 also results from other DNA sequences found in this sample. V gene TRBV4-3 combines with J gene TRBJ2-1, with TRBD1 identical over 7 bases. The CDR3 contains 15 residues. V was pared by 1 base and J by 3 bases, with 3 bases of the junction left unmatched. Germline V gene lookup returns CDR1 LGHNA and CDR2 YSLEER. The CDR3 region has the DNA TGCGCCAGCAGCCAAGCAGCAGGGGGCTACAATGAGCAGTTCTTC. Protein product: CASSQAAGGYNEQFF.

The J gene is TRBJ2-7, the V gene TRBV4-3; 9 bases are a match to TRBD2. Trimming at V came to 3 bases and at J to 3 bases, leaving 9 bases not matched to a gene. This CDR3 has 16 residues. CDR1 and CDR2 from the germline V gene are LGHNA and YSLEER. CDR3 sequence: CASSHAYSGSGYEQYF. DNA for the CDR3: TGCGCCAGCAGCCATGCTTATAGCGGGAGCGGCTACGAGCAGTACTTC.

The rearrangement joins TRBV5-1 to TRBJ1-2; a possible D gene is TRBD1 (6 bases). The germline V and J ends were trimmed by 0 bases and 5 bases, with 14 bases remaining between them. The CDR3 is made up of 15 amino acids. The germline V gene encodes CDR1 SGHRS and CDR2 YFSETQ. The CDR3 nucleotides read TGCGCCAGCAGCTTGGGGACAGAAGGGTTATATGGCTACACCTTC. It specifies CASSLGTEGLYGYTF.

CDR3 DNA sequence: TGCGCCAGCAGTGTTGGTGAGGAGAACCCTGACAATGAGCAGTTCTTC. Protein product: CASSVGEENPDNEQFF. V gene TRBV10-1 combines with J gene TRBJ2-1; no reliable D call. This CDR3 has 16 amino acids. The V and J ends lost 4 bases and 5 bases respectively, with 18 bases between them. The germline CDR1 and CDR2 sequences are WNHNN and SYGVQD (reference sequence).

The rearrangement uses TRBV14 and TRBJ2-7; 7 nucleotides agree with TRBD1. Germline lookup yields CDR1 SGHDN and CDR2 FVKESK. The length of the CDR3 is 16 residues. The junction had 13 bases not matched to a gene; V was cut back by 3 bases and J by 5 bases. The CDR3 coding sequence is TGTGCCAGCAGCCAGGGAGCATCAGGGGGTCGGGACGAGCAGTACTTC. Translated: CASSQGASGGRDEQYF. Drawing the rest from reference TRBV14 and TRBJ2-7, the complete variable domain is EAGVTQFPSHSVIEKGQTVTLRCDPISGHDNLYWYRRVMGKEIKFLLHFVKESKQDESGMPNNRFLAERTGGTYSTLKVQPAELEDSGVYFCASSQGASGGRDEQYFGPGTRLTVT.

The rearrangement links TRBV4-3 to TRBJ1-4; 9 bases fit TRBD1. This CDR3 comprises 16 residues. Per germline, CDR1 LGHNA and CDR2 YSLEER. The ends lost 4 bases at V and 7 bases at J; junction bases unmatched: 10. CDR3 sequence reads: CASSRETRTGVEKLFF. The CDR3 coding sequence is TGCGCCAGCAGCCGCGAGACGAGGACAGGGGTTGAAAAACTGTTTTTT.

CDR3 amino acids: CASRRRARDTLTYEQYF. The DNA for the CDR3 is TGTGCCAGCAGACGAAGGGCCCGGGACACCTTAACCTACGAGCAGTACTTC. The rearrangement joins TRBV27 to TRBJ2-7, with a possible D match to TRBD1 (6 bases). V was cut by 6 bases and J by 2 bases, with 23 bases left in between. Germline CDR1 MNHEY, CDR2 SMNVEV (reference sequence). There are 17 residues in the CDR3.

The V and J genes are TRBV10-1 and TRBJ1-4, with 11 positions matching TRBD1. V lost 4 bases to trimming and J lost 6 bases; unmatched junction nucleotides: 7. The CDR3 consists of 16 residues. Germline loops: CDR1 WNHNN, CDR2 SYGVQD (reference sequence). The CDR3 DNA reads TGCGCCAGCAGTGCATTCTGGGACAGGGGGGATGAAAAACTGTTTTTT. As protein: CASSAFWDRGDEKLFF.

The CDR3 bases are TGTGCCGGCGTCCCGGGACAGGGAGAGGTCACTGAAGCTTTCTTT. It yields the protein CAGVPGQGEVTEAFF. The J gene is TRBJ1-1, the V gene TRBV6-1, with 9 bases identical to TRBD1. The CDR3 runs 15 residues. V trimming: 11 bases; J trimming: 4 bases; junction bases outside the gene matches: 14. Germline V gives CDR1 MNHNS, CDR2 SASEGT.

The chain uses TRBV6-1 and TRBJ1-5; TRBD1 is a possible D gene (5 bases). V gave up 3 bases and J gave up 2 bases, with 14 bases separating them. The CDR3 consists of 16 residues. In germline, CDR1 is MNHNS, CDR2 SASEGT. CDR3 nucleotides: TGTGCCAGCAGTGATAAATGCGGGGGGGGCAATCAGCCCCAGCATTTT. It specifies CASSDKCGGGNQPQHF.

This chain uses TRBV5-1 with TRBJ1-4, with D possibly matching TRBD1 (5 bases). The CDR3 extends over 14 amino acids. The germline V gene encodes CDR1 SGHRS and CDR2 YFSETQ. V dropped 0 bases and J dropped 8 bases, with 11 bases sitting between them. CDR3 loop: CASSLVGREEKLFF. In nucleotides, the CDR3 is TGCGCCAGCAGCTTGGTGGGGCGAGAGGAAAAACTGTTTTTT.

This rearrangement joins TRBV10-3 to TRBJ2-7, with D possibly matching TRBD1 (6 bases). The CDR3 is made up of 16 amino acids. Germline V gene data show CDR1 as ENHRY and CDR2 as SYGVKD. Trimming left V 0 bases short and J 2 bases short, with 14 bases between. The CDR3 loop reads CAISESGDRYPYEQYF. The CDR3 DNA reads as TGTGCCATCAGTGAGTCTGGTGACAGGTACCCCTACGAGCAGTACTTC.

This clone is a singleton in its sample. The chain has TRBV28 and TRBJ1-5; D may be TRBD1 (5 bases). CDR1 and CDR2 from the germline V gene are MDHEN and SYDVKM. V gave up 6 bases and J gave up 4 bases, with 19 bases separating them. The CDR3 loop spans 16 amino acids. CDR3 protein: CASSPTQGSENQPQHF. As DNA, the CDR3 is TGTGCCAGCAGCCCTACCCAGGGTAGTGAGAATCAGCCCCAGCATTTT.

The J gene is TRBJ1-6, the V gene TRBV15; 12 bases agree with TRBD1. The length of the CDR3 is 16 residues. V lost 0 bases and J lost 7; bases outside the gene matches: 1. Germline CDR1 and CDR2: LNHNV and YYDKDF (reference sequence). The CDR3 bases are TGTGCCACCAGCAGAGACGGGACAGGGGGCAATTCACCCCTCCACTTT. Amino acid sequence: CATSRDGTGGNSPLHF. The full variable domain, with the rest looked up from reference TRBV15 and TRBJ1-6, is DAMVIQNPRYQVTQFGKPVTLSCSQTLNHNVMYWYQQKSSQAPKLLFHYYDKDFNNEADTPDNFQSRRPNTSFCFLDIRSPGLGDTAMYLCATSRDGTGGNSPLHFGNGTRLTVT.

The chain joins TRBV29-1 to TRBJ1-1; 7 bases agree with TRBD1. The CDR3 loop spans 16 amino acids. Germline V gives CDR1 SQVTM, CDR2 ANQGSEA. V lost 6 bases, J lost 0 bases, and 13 bases stayed unmatched. DNA for the CDR3: TGCAGCGTCAGACAGGGACCATCCTTCATGAACACTGAAGCTTTCTTT. It yields the protein CSVRQGPSFMNTEAFF.

This clone has only a few counts. CDR3: CASSYGYRGSGNTIYF. CDR3 nucleotide sequence: TGTGCCAGCAGTTACGGATACAGGGGCTCTGGAAACACCATATATTTT. V usage is TRBV6-6 and J usage is TRBJ1-3, with 7 positions matching TRBD1. This CDR3 is 16 amino acids long. V was pared by 2 bases and J by 0 bases, with 4 bases of the junction left unmatched. CDR1 and CDR2 (germline): MNHNY, SVGAGI (reference sequence).

This chain joins TRBV5-6 and TRBJ2-3; D not certain. The CDR3 spans 14 residues. Germline V gene data show CDR1 as SGHDT and CDR2 as YYEEEE. V dropped 5 bases and J dropped 2 bases, with 12 bases sitting between them. In nucleotides, the CDR3 is TGTGCCAGCAGACAGACGGTAAACACAGATACGCAGTATTTT. Residues: CASRQTVNTDTQYF.